The entry below describes one T cell receptor beta chain. The length of the CDR3 is 17 residues. CDR1 is SGHTA, CDR2 FQGNSA, per germline. The junction had 11 bases not matched to a gene; V was cut back by 4 bases and J by 1 base. The sample is drawn from a study of shared T cell receptors in the human thymus. Using immunoSEQ multiplex PCR, the repertoire was profiled, and TCRdb retains in-frame clones only, with some absent. The sample yields 630,000 or so clones, over 75% seen once. These sequences were also reported in another study, on human thymus T cells. As reported in that work: Donors were healthy Finnish infants having corrective surgery for congenital heart defects. The thymus was resected at corrective cardiac surgery. Apparent bias marked the V and J gene usage of thymic and blood repertoires. In unrelated individuals, thymic repertoires overlapped highly, according to related research.

The TCR was taken from a boy younger than two with a congenital heart defect. The specimen was thymocytes. The chain employs TRBV7-2 and TRBJ2-7; 9 bases agree with TRBD1. Here the CDR3 DNA reads TGTGCCAGCAGCTCGCGTAGGGTGGGGACAGGGTCCTACGAGCAGTACTTC. It is translated as CASSSRRVGTGSYEQYF.